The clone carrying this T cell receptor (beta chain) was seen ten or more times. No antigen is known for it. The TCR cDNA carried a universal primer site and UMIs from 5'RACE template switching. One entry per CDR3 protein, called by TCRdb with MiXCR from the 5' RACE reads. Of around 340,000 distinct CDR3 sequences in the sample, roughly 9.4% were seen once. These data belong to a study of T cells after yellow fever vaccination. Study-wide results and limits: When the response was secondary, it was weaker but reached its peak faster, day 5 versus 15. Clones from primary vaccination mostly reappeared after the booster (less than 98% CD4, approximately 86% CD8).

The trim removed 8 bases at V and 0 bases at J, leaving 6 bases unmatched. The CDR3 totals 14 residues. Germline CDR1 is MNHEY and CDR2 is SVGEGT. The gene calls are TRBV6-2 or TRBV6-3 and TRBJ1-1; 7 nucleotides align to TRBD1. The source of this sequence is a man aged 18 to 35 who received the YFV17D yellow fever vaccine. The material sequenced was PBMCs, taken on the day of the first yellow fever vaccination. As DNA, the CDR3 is TGTGCCAGCGCCAGGGACAGTTTGAACACTGAAGCTTTCTTT. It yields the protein CASARDSLNTEAFF.